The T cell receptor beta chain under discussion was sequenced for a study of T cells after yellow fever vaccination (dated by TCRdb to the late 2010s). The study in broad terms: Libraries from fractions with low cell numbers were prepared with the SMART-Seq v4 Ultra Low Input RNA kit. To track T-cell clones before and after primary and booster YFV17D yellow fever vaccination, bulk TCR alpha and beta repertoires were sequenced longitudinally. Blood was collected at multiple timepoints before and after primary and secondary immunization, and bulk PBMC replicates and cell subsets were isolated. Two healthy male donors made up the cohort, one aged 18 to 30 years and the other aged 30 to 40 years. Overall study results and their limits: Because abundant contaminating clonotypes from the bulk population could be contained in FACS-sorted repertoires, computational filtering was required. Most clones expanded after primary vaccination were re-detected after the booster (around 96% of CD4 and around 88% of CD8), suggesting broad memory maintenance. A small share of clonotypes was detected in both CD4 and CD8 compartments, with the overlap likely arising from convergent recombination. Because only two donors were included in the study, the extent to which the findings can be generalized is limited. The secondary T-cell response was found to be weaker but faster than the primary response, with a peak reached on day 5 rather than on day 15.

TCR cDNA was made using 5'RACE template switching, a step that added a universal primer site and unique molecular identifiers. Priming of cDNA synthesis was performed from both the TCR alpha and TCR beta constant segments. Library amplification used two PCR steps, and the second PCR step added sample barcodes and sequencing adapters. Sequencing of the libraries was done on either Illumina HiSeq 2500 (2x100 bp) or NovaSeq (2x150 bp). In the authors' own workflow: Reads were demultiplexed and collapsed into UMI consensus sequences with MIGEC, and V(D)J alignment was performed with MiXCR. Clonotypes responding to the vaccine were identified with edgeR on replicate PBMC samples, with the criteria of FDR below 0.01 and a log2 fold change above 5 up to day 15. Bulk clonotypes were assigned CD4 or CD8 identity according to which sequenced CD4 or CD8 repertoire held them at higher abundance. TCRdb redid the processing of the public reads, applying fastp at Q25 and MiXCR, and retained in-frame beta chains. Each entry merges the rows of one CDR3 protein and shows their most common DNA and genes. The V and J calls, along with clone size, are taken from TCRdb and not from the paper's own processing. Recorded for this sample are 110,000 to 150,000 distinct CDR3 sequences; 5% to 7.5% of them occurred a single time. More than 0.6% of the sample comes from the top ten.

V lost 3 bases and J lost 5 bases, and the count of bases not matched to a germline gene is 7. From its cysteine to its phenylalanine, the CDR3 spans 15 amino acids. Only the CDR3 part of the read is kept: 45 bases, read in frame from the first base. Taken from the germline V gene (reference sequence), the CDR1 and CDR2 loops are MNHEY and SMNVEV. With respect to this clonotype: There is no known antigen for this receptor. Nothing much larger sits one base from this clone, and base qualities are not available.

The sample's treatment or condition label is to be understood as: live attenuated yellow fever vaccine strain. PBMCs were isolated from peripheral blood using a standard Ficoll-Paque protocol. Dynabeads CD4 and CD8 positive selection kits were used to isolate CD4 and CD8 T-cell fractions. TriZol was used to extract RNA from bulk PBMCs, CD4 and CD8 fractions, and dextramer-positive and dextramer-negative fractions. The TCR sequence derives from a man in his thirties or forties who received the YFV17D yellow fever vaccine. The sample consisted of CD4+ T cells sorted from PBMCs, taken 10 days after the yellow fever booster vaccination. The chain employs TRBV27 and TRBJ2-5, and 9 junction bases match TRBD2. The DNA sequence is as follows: TGTGCCAGCAGTTTCCAGCGGAGCGGGAGGGAGACCCAGTACTTC. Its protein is CASSFQRSGRETQYF.